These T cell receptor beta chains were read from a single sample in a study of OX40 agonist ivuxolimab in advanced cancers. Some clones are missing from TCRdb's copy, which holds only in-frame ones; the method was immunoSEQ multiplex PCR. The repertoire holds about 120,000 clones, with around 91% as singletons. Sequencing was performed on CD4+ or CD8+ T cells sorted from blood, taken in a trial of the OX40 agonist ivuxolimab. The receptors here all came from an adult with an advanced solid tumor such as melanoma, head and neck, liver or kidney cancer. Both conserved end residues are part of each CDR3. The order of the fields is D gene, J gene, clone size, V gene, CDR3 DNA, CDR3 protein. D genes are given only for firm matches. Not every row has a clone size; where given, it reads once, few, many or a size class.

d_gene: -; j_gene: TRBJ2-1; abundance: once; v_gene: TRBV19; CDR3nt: TGTGCCAGTAGTGACGGGTACAATGAGCAGTTCTTC; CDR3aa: CASSDGYNEQFF
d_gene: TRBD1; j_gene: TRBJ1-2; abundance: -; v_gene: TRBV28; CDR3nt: TGTGCCAGCAGTTCATCCGGGACAGGCCCCATTAACTATGGCTACACCTTC; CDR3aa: CASSSSGTGPINYGYTF
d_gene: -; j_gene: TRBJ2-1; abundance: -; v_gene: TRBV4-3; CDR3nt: TGCGCCAGCAGCCAAGGTGAGGGGCGAACCGAGCAGTTCTTC; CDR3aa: CASSQGEGRTEQFF
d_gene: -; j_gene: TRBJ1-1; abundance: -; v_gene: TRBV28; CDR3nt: TGTGCCAGCAGTCTTGGGATTCCGAACACTGAAGCTTTCTTT; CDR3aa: CASSLGIPNTEAFF
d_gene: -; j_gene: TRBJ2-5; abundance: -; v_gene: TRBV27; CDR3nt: TGTGCCAGCAGTCACAGACTACAAGAGACCCAGTACTTC; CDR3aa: CASSHRLQETQYF
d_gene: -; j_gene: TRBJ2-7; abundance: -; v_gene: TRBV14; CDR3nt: TGTGCCAGCAGCCAGTGGAGTGGGCCCACCTACGAGCAGTACTTC; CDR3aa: CASSQWSGPTYEQYF
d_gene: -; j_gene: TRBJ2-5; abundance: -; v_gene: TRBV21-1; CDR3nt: TGTGCCAGCAGCAAAGTATCCTGTCGGGAGACCCAGTACTTC; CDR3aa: CASSKVSCRETQYF
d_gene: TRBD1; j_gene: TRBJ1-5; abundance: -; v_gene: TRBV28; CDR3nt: TGTGCCAGCAGTGGGGGACAGCATAGCAATCAGCCCCAGCATTTT; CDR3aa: CASSGGQHSNQPQHF
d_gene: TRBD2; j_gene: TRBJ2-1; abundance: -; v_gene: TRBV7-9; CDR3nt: TGTGCCAGCAGCTCGATTGACCGACTAGCCGCTGAGCAGTTCTTC; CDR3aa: CASSSIDRLAAEQFF
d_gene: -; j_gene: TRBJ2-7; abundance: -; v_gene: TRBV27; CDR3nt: TGTGCCAGCAGTCCCCGGGACGTTACCTACGAGCAGTACTTC; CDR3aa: CASSPRDVTYEQYF
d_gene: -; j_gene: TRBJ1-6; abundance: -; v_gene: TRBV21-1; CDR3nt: TGTGCCAGCAGCCCCTGTTTTGAGGACAGAACTTCTACCTTCCACTTT; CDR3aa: CASSPCFEDRTSTFHF
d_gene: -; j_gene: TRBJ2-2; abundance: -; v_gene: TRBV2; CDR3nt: TGTGCCAGCATAGCTATACCGAACACCGGGGAGCTGTTTTTT; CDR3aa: CASIAIPNTGELFF
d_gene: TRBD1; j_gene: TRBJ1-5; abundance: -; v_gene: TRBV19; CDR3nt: TGTGCCAGTAGTTTCGGGACAGGCAATCAGCCCCAGCATTTT; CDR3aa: CASSFGTGNQPQHF
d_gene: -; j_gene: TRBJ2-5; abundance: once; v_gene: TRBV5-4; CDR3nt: TGTGCCAGCAGCTTGGACAGGTTTGGGACCCAGTACTTC; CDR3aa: CASSLDRFGTQYF
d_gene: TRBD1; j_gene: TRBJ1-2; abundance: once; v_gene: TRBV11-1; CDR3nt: TGTGCCAGCAGCTTAGGACAGGGGGAAACGTATGGCTACACCTTC; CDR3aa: CASSLGQGETYGYTF
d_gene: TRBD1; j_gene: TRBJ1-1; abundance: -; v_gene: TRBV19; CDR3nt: TGTGCCAGTACCGACAGGGTGAACACTGAAGCTTTCTTT; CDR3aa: CASTDRVNTEAFF
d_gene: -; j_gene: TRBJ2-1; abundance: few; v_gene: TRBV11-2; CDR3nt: TGTGCCAGCAGCTTAGTTCGGCGATACAATGAGCAGTTCTTC; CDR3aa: CASSLVRRYNEQFF
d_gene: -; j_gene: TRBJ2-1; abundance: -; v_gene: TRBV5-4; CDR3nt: TGTGCCAGCAGCAGAAGACTTGCCCACAATGAGCAGTTCTTC; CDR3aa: CASSRRLAHNEQFF
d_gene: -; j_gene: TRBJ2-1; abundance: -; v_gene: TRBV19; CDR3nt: TGTGCCAGTAGTATAGTTTGGCTCAGTAGGGCCACGAATGAGCAGTTCTTC; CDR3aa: CASSIVWLSRATNEQFF
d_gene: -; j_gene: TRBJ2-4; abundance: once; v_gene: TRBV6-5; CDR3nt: TGTGCCAGCGCCCGAGGGGGTCCCGAGGACATTCAGTACTTC; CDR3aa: CASARGGPEDIQYF
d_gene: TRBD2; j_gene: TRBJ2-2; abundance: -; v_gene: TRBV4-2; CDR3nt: TGTGCCAGCAGCCAAGGGACTAGCGGGGGCGGGGAGCTGTTTTTT; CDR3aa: CASSQGTSGGGELFF
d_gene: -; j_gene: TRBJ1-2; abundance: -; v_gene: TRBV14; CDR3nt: TGTGCCAGCAGCCACTACCGGGACATCGGGGGAAACTATGGCTACACCTTC; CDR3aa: CASSHYRDIGGNYGYTF
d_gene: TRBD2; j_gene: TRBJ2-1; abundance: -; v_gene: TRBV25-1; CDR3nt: TGTGCCAGCACCCTAGGCGGGACTAGCGGGGGAGTGACGTTCTTC; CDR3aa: CASTLGGTSGGVTFF
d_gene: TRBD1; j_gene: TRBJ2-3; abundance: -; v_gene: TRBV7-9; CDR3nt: TGTGCCAGCAGCTTCAGGGGGAACACAGATACGCAGTATTTT; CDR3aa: CASSFRGNTDTQYF
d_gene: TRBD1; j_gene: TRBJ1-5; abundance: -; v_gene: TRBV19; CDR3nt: TGTGCCAGTAGTATAGGGGGACAGCTTAGCAATCAGCCCCAGCATTTT; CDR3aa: CASSIGGQLSNQPQHF
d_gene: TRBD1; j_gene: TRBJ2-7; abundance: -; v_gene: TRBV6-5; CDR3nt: TGTGCCAGCGGGACAGGGGTCCACGAGCAGTACTTC; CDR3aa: CASGTGVHEQYF
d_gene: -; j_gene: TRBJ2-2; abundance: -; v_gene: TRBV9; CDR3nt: TGTGCCAGCAGCGTAGCCCCTCCCGGGGAGCTGTTTTTT; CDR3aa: CASSVAPPGELFF
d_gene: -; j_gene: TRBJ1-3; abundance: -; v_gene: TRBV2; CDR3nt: TGTGCCAGCCCGGGACCGACGAACGGAAACACCATATATTTT; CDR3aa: CASPGPTNGNTIYF
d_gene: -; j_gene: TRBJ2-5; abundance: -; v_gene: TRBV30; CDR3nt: TGTGCCTGGGACCCGGTGGGGGGGGCGAAGACCCAGTACTTC; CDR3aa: CAWDPVGGAKTQYF
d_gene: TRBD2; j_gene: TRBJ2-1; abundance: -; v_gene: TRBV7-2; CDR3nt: TGTGCCAGCAGCTTAAGCGGGGTGAATGAGCAGTTCTTC; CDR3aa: CASSLSGVNEQFF
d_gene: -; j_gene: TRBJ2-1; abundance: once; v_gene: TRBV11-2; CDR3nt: TGTGCCAGCAGCAGAGAACTGGGGACCGGGGCGTTCTTC; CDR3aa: CASSRELGTGAFF
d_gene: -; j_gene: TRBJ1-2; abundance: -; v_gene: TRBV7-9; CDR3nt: TGTGCCAGCAGCTTAGACAGTTATGGCTACACCTTC; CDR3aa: CASSLDSYGYTF
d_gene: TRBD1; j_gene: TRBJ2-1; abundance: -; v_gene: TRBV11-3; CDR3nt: TGTGCCAGCAGCTTAGGTTTGGACAGGGGGCAGTTCTTC; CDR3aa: CASSLGLDRGQFF
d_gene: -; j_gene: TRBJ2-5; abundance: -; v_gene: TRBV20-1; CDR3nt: TGCAGTGCTGACTGGGGGGAGACCCAGTACTTC; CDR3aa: CSADWGETQYF
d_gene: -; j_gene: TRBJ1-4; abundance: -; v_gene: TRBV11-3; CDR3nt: TGTGCCAGCAGCCCAGGGTTGGCTAATGAAAAACTGTTTTTT; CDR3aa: CASSPGLANEKLFF